What follows is one TCR beta chain and its context. Its antigen specificity is not known. No much larger clonotype is one base removed from it; base qualities were not supplied. This sample stems from a study of blood T cells in healthy people across ages (dated by TCRdb to 2013 to 2016). Regarding the study in general: In model experiments, template switching captured about one uniquely barcoded TCR beta cDNA molecule for every two T cells. To track age-related changes in TCR beta repertoire diversity, the study relied on deep sequencing normalized with unique cDNA molecular identifiers. Donors were grouped into four age groups: young (average 16 years), middle-aged (39), aged (approximately 67) and long-lived (about 89). To avoid experimental bias, donors of different ages were distributed randomly across sequencing lanes. Using the same blood draw, the study looked at two additional independent replicas of 1 million unique cDNA reads for two donors, one aged 18 to 30 and the other aged 80 or older. The paper's findings and limits, for the study overall: Observed TCR beta diversity per million T cells fell roughly linearly with age, and a significant reduction was already apparent by age roughly 40. Because donor CMV infection status was unknown, age-related changes in expanded clonotypes were potentially confounded. Estimates of total diversity from one million sequenced T cells were regarded as lower bounds and underestimates. Since profiling was done on bulk unsorted PBMCs, naive and antigen-experienced compartments could not be conclusively compared. The percentage of naive T cells measured by flow cytometry correlated strongly with observed TCR beta diversity. Compared with the aged group, the long-lived group had more naive CD4+ T cells, fewer expanded clones and increased TCR diversity, suggesting age selection.

CDR3 length: 15 amino acids, cysteine to phenylalanine. The retained sequence is limited to the CDR3, 45 bases, with the frame set at the first base. V and J are trimmed by 3 bases and 1 base, and the gene matches miss 7 bases of the junction. Sequences DFQATT (CDR1) and SNEGSKA (CDR2) are obtained from the germline V gene (reference sequence). The library was obtained by 5' RACE. TCRdb names Illumina HiSeq 2500 as the instrument used. A second PCR of 7 to 11 cycles was performed with a sample-barcoded 5' primer and a J-beta primer mix. Each TCR beta cDNA molecule received a unique molecular identifier from a template-switch 5' adaptor carrying 12 random nucleotides. Each sample yielded at least 2.5 million CDR3-containing paired-end reads. The Mint cDNA synthesis kit, primed by a TRBC-specific oligonucleotide, was used to synthesize first-strand cDNA from all RNA. Following uracil-DNA glycosylase treatment, all cDNA underwent a first 18-cycle PCR with the universal primers M1SS and BC2_uni_R. Per the original workflow: Each sample was normalized by randomly selecting 1 million high-quality reads, each carrying a distinct molecular identifier. Instead of being binned into consensus sequences, reads with shared molecular identifiers were discarded. CDR3 identification, clonotype clustering and error correction used MiTCR with a Q25 quality threshold and the strictest error-elimination algorithm. A nonparametric unseen species model with Euler transformation was used to estimate lower-bound total TCR beta diversity. In TCRdb, the public reads were trimmed at Q25 with fastp and aligned with MiXCR, with productive beta chains retained. Rows with one shared CDR3 protein collapse into an entry with the most common genes and DNA. The V and J calls reflect TCRdb's pipeline rather than the authors' work. Within this sample are approximately 1.5 million distinct CDR3 sequences, with around 40% of them counted one time only. The ten largest clonotypes hold about 4% of the sample.

The 40 or so donors, aged roughly 6 to 100 years, were systemically healthy Caucasian individuals from Russia. About 9.1 milliliters of peripheral blood were collected from each donor into EDTA-treated Vacutainer tubes. Ficoll-Paque density-gradient centrifugation was used to isolate PBMCs, with at least 6.5 million per sample. Total RNA was extracted from PBMCs with Trizol reagent, with at least 5 micrograms obtained per sample. For every donor, flow cytometry on a PBMC aliquot measured the percentage of naive CD45RAhigh/CD27high T cells. The sample taken for sequencing was blood. This receptor was taken from a woman younger than 35 in good health. The rearrangement combines TRBV20-1 with TRBJ2-3, and 7 junction bases match TRBD1. The DNA sequence is as follows: TGCAGTGCTAGGAACAGGGGTCTCCGCACAGATACGCAGTATTTT. Translated, it reads CSARNRGLRTDTQYF.